The present TCR beta chain was sequenced within a study of molecular identifiers for immune sequencing clone quantification. Remarks on this clonotype: Its cognate antigen is unknown.

Study-wide results and limits: Identical TCR molecules that share a barcode could lead to an underestimation of highly expanded clone sizes. One cell's worth of spiked Jurkat TCR RNA was reportedly detectable among approximately 980,000 naive cells.

TCRdb itself ran the PCR reads through MiXCR, one entry per CDR3 protein. This sample has 300,000 to 400,000 distinct CDR3 sequences, with roughly a quarter found just once. Sorting defined naive CD8 T cells as CD8+CD4-CCR7+CD45RA+. The receptor comes from a human donor in good health. Some libraries in this study had Jurkat cell RNA spiked in. Sequenced: naive CD8+ T cells from blood, with Jurkat cell RNA spiked in. The subset was: FACS-sorted CD8+CD4-CCR7+CD45RA+ naive T cells.

CDR3 DNA: TGTGCCAGCACTCCAAGGGGTAGGGCCGGGGAGCTGTTTTTT. This sequence encodes CASTPRGRAGELFF. The chain joins TRBV12-3 or TRBV12-4 to TRBJ2-2; TRBD1 is a possible D gene (5 bases). The CDR3 loop spans 14 amino acids. V gave up 7 bases and J gave up 6 bases, with 15 bases separating them.